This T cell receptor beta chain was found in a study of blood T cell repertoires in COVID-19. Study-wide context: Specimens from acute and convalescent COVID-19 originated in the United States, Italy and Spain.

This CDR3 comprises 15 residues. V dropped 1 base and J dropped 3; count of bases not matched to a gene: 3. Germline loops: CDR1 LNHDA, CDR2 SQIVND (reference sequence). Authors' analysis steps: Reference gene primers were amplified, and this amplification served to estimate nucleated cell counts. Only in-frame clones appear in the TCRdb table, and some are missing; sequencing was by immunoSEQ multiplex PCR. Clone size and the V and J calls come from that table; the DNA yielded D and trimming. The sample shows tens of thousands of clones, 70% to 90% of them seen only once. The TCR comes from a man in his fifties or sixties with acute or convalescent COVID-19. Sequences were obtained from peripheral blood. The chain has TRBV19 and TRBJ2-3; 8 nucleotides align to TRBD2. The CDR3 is CASSIAGGGTDTQYF. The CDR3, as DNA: TGTGCCAGTAGTATAGCCGGGGGGGGTACAGATACGCAGTATTTT.